This T cell receptor (beta chain) was identified during a study of shared T cell receptors in the human thymus. The assay was immunoSEQ multiplex PCR, and TCRdb's table has in-frame clones only and misses some. In the table there are some 640,000 clones, around 87% of which are singletons. Trimming cost V 0 bases and J 3 bases, with 20 bases left between them. The CDR3 contains 18 residues. Germline loops: CDR1 SGHDN, CDR2 FVKESK. These data also featured in a second study, about human thymus T cells. That source reports: Resections removed during corrective heart surgery provided the thymus tissue used.

The clonotype was recovered from a boy in the first two years of life with a congenital heart defect. The material sequenced was thymocytes. This chain links TRBV14 with TRBJ1-1, with D perhaps TRBD1 (5 bases). The CDR3 nucleotides read TGTGCCAGCAGCCAAGATAGTGCTCAAGGCAGGGTGGACACTGAAGCTTTCTTT. This encodes CASSQDSAQGRVDTEAFF.